The entry below gives a single T cell receptor beta chain sequence along with its context. Investigators profiled TCR beta VDJ and CDR3 from genomic DNA template. TCRdb re-called the reads through MiXCR, storing one row per CDR3 protein. The data contain hundreds of thousands of distinct CDR3 sequences, roughly 68% of them seen just once; the ten biggest clones take up approximately 4%. This sample is drawn from a study of CD8+CD57+ T cells in acquired aplastic anemia. V was shortened by 0 bases and J by 3 bases, with 20 bases between the two germline ends. Germline assignment: CDR1 SGHVS and CDR2 FNYEAQ. There are 18 residues in the CDR3.

The sample comprised sorted CD4+, CD8+, or CD8+CD57+ T cells (not recorded which) from PBMCs. V and J are TRBV7-6 and TRBJ1-1, with D uncertain. The source is a human donor in good health, serving as a control. For the CDR3, the DNA is TGTGCCAGCAGCTTAGCGGCCCACAGCTCCTCTAAATACACTGAAGCTTTCTTT. It translates to CASSLAAHSSSKYTEAFF. Full variable domain (rest looked up from reference TRBV7-6 and TRBJ1-1): GAGVSQSPRYKVTKRGQDVALRCDPISGHVSLYWYRQALGQGPEFLTYFNYEAQQDKSGLPNDRFSAERPEGSISTLTIQRTEQRDSAMYRCASSLAAHSSSKYTEAFFGQGTRLTVV.